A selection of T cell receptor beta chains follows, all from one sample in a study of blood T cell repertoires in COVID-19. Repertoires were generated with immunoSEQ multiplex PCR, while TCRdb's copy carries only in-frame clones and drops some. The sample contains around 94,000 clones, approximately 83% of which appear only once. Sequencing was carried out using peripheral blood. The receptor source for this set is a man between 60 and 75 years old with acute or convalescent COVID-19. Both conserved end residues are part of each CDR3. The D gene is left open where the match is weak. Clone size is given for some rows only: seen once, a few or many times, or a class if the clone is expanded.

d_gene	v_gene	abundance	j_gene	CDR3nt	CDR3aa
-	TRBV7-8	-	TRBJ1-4	TGTGCCAGCAGCTTGCGGGCCTCCGAGAGGGAAAAACTGTTTTTT	CASSLRASEREKLFF
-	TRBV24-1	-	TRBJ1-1	TGTGCCACCGACACGGGGGAGGGCACTGAAGCTTTCTTT	CATDTGEGTEAFF
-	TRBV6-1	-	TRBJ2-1	TGTGCCAGCAGTGAACTAGCTTCTGGCAATGAGCAGTTCTTC	CASSELASGNEQFF
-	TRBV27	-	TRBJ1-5	TGTGCCAGCAGTTTGACACCGGAGGTTCAGCCCCAGCATTTT	CASSLTPEVQPQHF
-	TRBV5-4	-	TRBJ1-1	TGTGCCAGCGGGGGGTTCCAGAACACTGAAGCTTTCTTT	CASGGFQNTEAFF
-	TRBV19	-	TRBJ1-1	TGTGCCAGTAGTAACCCTGTGGGGGGGGGTGCTGAAGCTTTCTTT	CASSNPVGGGAEAFF
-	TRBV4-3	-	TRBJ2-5	TGCGCCAGCAGCCCGGGACTCTTAGAGGAGACCCAGTACTTC	CASSPGLLEETQYF
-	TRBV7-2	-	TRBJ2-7	TGTGCCAGCAGCCTGGACAAGGAGACGTTCTACGAGCAGTACTTC	CASSLDKETFYEQYF
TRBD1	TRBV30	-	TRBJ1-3	TGTGCCTGGAGGGGGGACAGGAGGGAGCTCTCTGGAAACACCATATATTTT	CAWRGDRRELSGNTIYF
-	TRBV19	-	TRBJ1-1	TGTGCCAGTAGTATAGCCGGCAGGGGAAACACTGAAGCTTTCTTT	CASSIAGRGNTEAFF
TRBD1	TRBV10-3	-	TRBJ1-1	TGTGCCATCAGCGACAGGGGGGTGAACACTGAAGCTTTCTTT	CAISDRGVNTEAFF
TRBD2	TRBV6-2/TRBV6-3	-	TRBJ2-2	TGTGCCAGCAGTTACTTCCCCTCGGGGCGGGGGGGCGACACCGGGGAGCTGTTTTTT	CASSYFPSGRGGDTGELFF
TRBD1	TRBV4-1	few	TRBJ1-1	TGCGCCAGCAGCCTATTGACAGGGGCTATCACTGAAGCTTTCTTT	CASSLLTGAITEAFF
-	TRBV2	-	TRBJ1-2	TGTGCCAGCAGTGTAAATGTCAGGGCACAGGGCTACACCTTC	CASSVNVRAQGYTF
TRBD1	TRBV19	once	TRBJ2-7	TGTGCCACCGGCTTGGGACAGGGAGTCAACGAGCAGTACTTC	CATGLGQGVNEQYF
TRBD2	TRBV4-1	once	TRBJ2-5	TGCGCCAGCAGCCGAGCGGGGGGGCTAGAGACCCAGTACTTC	CASSRAGGLETQYF
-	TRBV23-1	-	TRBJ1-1	TGCGCCAGCAGTCAATCTCCCACCGGGGGGATTTCTTCGGGCACTGAAGCTTTCTTT	CASSQSPTGGISSGTEAFF
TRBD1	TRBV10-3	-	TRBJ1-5	TGTGCCATCAGGGGGGACAGTGCTCATCAGCCCCAGCATTTT	CAIRGDSAHQPQHF
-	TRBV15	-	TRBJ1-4	TGTGCCACCAGCGTTCGCAGGGTAACTAATGAAAAACTGTTTTTT	CATSVRRVTNEKLFF
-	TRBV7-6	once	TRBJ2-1	TGTGCCAGCAGCTCGACAGCTTTCTCCTACAATGAGCAGTTCTTC	CASSSTAFSYNEQFF
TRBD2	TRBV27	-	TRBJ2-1	TGTGCCAGCAGTTTCGTCGGGGGGGCCTCCTACAATGAGCAGTTCTTC	CASSFVGGASYNEQFF
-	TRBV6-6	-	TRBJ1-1	TGTGCCAGCAGTTACTCGATAGGGAGGGACACTGAAGCTTTCTTT	CASSYSIGRDTEAFF
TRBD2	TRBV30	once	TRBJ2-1	TGTGCCTGGATTAGCGGGGGGGCCGATGAGCAGTTCTTC	CAWISGGADEQFF
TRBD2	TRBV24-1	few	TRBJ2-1	TGTGCCTCCTCGACTAGCGGGGGGGCTAACAATGAGCAGTTCTTC	CASSTSGGANNEQFF
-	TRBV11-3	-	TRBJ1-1	TGTGCCAGCAGCCCTGGGCGGCTACAAAGCGGGGGACCCACTGAAGCTTTCTTT	CASSPGRLQSGGPTEAFF
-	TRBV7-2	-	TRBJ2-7	TGTGCCAGCAGCAGCAGACTAGGAAGGGAAGAGCAGTACTTC	CASSSRLGREEQYF
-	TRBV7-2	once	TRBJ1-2	TGTGCCAGCAGCAGGCGGGAGGGGAGCGGCTACACCTTC	CASSRREGSGYTF
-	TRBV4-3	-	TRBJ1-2	TGCGCCAGCAGCCAAGATTACGGGGGAAACTATGGCTACACCTTC	CASSQDYGGNYGYTF
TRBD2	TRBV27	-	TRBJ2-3	TGTGCCAGCAGTTGGACTAGCGGGGCCGGGGTAGATACGCAGTATTTT	CASSWTSGAGVDTQYF
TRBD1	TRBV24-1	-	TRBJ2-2	TGTGCCACCAGTGATATGACAGGGGGCAACACCGGGGAGCTGTTTTTT	CATSDMTGGNTGELFF
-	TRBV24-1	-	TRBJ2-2	TGTGCCACCCGAAACCAGGGAACCGGGGAGCTGTTTTTT	CATRNQGTGELFF
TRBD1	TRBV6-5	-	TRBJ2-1	TGTGCCAGCCACGGACAGGGACCCAATGAGCAGTTCTTC	CASHGQGPNEQFF
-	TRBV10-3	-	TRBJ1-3	TGTGCCATCAGTGAGGGGCCCTTGAACACCATATATTTT	CAISEGPLNTIYF
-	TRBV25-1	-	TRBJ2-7	TGTGCCAGCAGTAGGACAGATTTAAAGCAGTACTTC	CASSRTDLKQYF
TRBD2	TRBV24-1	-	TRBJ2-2	TGTGCCACCAGTGATCCTACTAGCGGGGGGGCCGGCGGGGACACCGGGGAGCTGTTTTTT	CATSDPTSGGAGGDTGELFF
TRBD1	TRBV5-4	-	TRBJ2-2	TGTGCCAGCAGCTTACAGGGGAACTCCGGGGAGCTGTTTTTT	CASSLQGNSGELFF
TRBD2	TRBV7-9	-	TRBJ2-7	TGTGCCAGCAGCATAGGGACTAGCGACTACGAGCAGTACTTC	CASSIGTSDYEQYF
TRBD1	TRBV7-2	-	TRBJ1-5	TGTGCCAGCAGCTTCAGACAGGGGGGCAATCAGCCCCAGCATTTT	CASSFRQGGNQPQHF
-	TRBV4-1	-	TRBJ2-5	TGCGCCAGCAGCCAAACACAGGCGGGGGCCGGGACACCCCAAGAGACCCAGTACTTC	CASSQTQAGAGTPQETQYF
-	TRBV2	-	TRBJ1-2	TGTGCCAGCTCCCCGGGGGGCTCTAACTATGGCTACACCTTC	CASSPGGSNYGYTF
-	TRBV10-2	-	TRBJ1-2	TGCGCCAGCAGTGAGTCGACTCGGTATACTTTAGTTTCGGCACCTCGCTTTTATGGCTACACCTTC	CASSESTRYTLVSAPRFYGYTF
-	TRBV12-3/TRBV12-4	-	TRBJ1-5	TGTGCCAGCGGGAGAGGGGGATACCAGCCCCAGCATTTT	CASGRGGYQPQHF
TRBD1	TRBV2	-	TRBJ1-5	TGTGCCAGCAGTGCGACAGGGGTTAAGGGCAATCAGCCCCAGCATTTT	CASSATGVKGNQPQHF
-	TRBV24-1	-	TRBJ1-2	TGTGCCACCAGTGTCTCGGACAGCTATGGCTACACCTTC	CATSVSDSYGYTF
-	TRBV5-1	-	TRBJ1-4	TGCGCCAGCAGCACAGGGCCCCCTAATGAAAAACTGTTTTTT	CASSTGPPNEKLFF
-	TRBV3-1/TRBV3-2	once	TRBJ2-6	TGTGCCAGCAGCCAAAGGAGGGCTGGGGCCAACGTCCTGACTTTC	CASSQRRAGANVLTF
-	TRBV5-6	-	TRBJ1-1	TGTGCCAGCAGCTTGAATCGGCAGGGGCGGCCTGAAGCTTTCTTT	CASSLNRQGRPEAFF
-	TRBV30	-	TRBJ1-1	TGTGCCTGGAGTCTGACTCTGAACACTGAAGCTTTCTTT	CAWSLTLNTEAFF